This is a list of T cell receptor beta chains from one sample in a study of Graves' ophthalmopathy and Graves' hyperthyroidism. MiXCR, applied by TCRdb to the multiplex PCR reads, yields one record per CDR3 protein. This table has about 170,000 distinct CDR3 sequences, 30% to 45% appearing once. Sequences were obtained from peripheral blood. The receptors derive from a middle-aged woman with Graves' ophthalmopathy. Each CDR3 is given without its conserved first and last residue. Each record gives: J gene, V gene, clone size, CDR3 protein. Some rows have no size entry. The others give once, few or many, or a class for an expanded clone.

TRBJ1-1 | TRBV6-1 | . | ASSAGQGAANTEAF
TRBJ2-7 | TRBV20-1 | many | SAPGQHYEQY
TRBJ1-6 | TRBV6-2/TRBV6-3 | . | ASSYGENSPLH
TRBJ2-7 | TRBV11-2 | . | ASSLASWTTYEQY
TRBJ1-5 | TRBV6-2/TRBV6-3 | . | ASSRDPQAFSNQPQH
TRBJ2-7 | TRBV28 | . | ASSFANGASERY
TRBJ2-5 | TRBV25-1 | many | ASSGSSYQETQY
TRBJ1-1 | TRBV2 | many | ASSEQMTGGTEAF
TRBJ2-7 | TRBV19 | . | ASRIGTGDYEQY
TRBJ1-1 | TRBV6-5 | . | ASSYALNEAF
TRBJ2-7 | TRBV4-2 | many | ASSQDRAIGEQY
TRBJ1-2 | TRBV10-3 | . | AIRAGQGYGYT
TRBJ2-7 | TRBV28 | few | ASSLNRVEQY
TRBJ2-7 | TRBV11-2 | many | ASSLGLAGGYEQY
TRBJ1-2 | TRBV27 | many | ASRQGNSNYGYT
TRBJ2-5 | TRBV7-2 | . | ASSLGGRGETQY
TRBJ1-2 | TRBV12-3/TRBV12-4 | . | ASSLGEAIGGYT
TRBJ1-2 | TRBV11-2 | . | ASSLLNRGYGYT
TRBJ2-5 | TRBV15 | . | ATSRSAGTGLETQY
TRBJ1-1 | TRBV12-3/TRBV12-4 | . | ASRIINGEGAF
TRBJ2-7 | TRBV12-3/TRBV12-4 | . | ASSPRDSGRYEQY
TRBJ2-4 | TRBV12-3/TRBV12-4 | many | ASRLTWTGNIQY
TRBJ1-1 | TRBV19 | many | ASNPHTKYTEAF
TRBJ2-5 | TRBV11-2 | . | ASTLTGLETQY
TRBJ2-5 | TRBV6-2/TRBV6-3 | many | ASSFSGGYQETQY
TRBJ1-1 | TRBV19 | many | ASSIGDGNTEAF
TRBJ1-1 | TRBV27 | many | ASSLSPRQGLSEAF
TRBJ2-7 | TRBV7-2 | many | ASSLDGGEQY
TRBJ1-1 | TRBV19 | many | ASPGQWKWDQRGEISNTEAF
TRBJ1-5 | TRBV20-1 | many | SAGGRDQPQH
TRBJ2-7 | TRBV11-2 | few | ASSLDGGTTRGEQY
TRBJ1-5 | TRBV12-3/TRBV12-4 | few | ASSLGREGQPQH
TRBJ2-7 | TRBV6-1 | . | ASRPPGLAGYEQY
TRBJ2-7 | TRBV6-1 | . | ASSEPGQSSYEQY
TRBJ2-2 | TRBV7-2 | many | ASSYAGDRGNTGELF
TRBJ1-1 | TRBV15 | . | ATSRGTTGDAEAF
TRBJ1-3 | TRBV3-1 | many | ASSLRDSNGNTIY
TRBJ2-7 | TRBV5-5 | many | ASSASGGGSYEQY
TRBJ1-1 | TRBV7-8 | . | ASCRTGSNTEAF
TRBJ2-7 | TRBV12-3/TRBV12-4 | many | ASSLAGLAREQY
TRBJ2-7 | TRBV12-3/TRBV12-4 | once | ASSLSTDGYEQY
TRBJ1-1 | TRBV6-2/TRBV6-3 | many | ASSRTGFTKAF
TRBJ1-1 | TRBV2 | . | ASMATGAGEAF
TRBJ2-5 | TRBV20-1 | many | SAVRETQY
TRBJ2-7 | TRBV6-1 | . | ASSDRGTAYEQY
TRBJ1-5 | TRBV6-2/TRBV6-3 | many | ASTSGQGVGQPQH
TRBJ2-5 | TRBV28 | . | ASSQGGPQETQY
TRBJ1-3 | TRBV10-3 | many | AISIYTPTGSNSGNTIY
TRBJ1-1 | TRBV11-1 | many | ASSLWSGGEAF
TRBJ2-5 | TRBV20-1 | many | SAFGTNQETQY
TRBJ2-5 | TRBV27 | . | ASSPPGGRGTQY
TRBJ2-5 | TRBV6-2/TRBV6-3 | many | AISNLADPKETQY
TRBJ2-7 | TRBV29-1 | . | SVDPAGSDEQY
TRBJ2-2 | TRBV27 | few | ASRPVSNTGELF
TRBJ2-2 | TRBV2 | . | ASSSPVQGIGDTGELF
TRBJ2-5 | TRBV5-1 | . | ASSDPSGQETQY
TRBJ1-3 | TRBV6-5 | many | ASSYLGGSLGNTIY
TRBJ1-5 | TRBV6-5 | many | ASIPDRMGQPQH
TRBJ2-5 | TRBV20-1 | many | SARVRGQETQY
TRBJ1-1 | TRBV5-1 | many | ASSSQGAGTEAF